This TCR beta chain is drawn from a study of blood T cell repertoires in COVID-19. Study background: Spain, Italy and the United States supplied samples that represented acute and convalescent COVID-19. T cells, B-cell-depleted T cells, or PBMCs provided the cDNA or gDNA that served as material.

How the authors handled the data: Reference gene primer amplification gave estimated nucleated cell counts. Repertoires were generated with immunoSEQ multiplex PCR, while TCRdb's copy carries only in-frame clones and drops some. V and J calls and clone size are as listed in that table; D and trimming were resolved from the DNA. The sample has some 60,000 clones; around 79% are singletons. The V gene's germline CDR1 is SGHTA and CDR2 FQGNSA. The CDR3 runs to 14 residues. The V and J ends lost 5 bases and 6 bases respectively, with 17 bases between them. This clone was seen a handful of times. The V gene is TRBV7-2, the J gene TRBJ2-7, with a possible D match to TRBD2 (7 bases). This receptor was identified in a human donor in a cohort sampled during active COVID-19. The sequenced sample consisted of peripheral blood. For the CDR3, the DNA is TGTGCCAGCAGCACGGGACCGGGGGGCCTCGAGCAGTACTTC. It translates to CASSTGPGGLEQYF.